The 26 T cell receptor beta chains below come from one sample, sequenced in a study of identical twins. TCRdb reprocessed the 5' RACE reads with MiXCR, giving one entry per CDR3 protein. The table has approximately 700,000 distinct CDR3 sequences, 15% to 20% seen once; the top ten hold 10% to 15%. This sample was shared with a second study, whose subject was T cells expressing NK-cell markers.

Sequences were obtained from PBMCs. These receptors originate from a woman aged 18-30 years in good health.

This clonotype was counted between two and nine times. This chain joins TRBV20-1 and TRBJ2-6; D not certain. CDR1 is DFQATT, CDR2 SNEGSKA, per germline (reference sequence). The CDR3 has 14 residues. The V gene lost 1 base and the J gene lost 0 bases, with 4 bases spanning the gap. The CDR3 coding sequence is TGCAGTGCTAGAGGGGCCTCTGGGGCCAACGTCCTGACTTTC. Encoded protein: CSARGASGANVLTF.

This clonotype was detected once. CDR3 coding DNA: TGTGCCAGCAGCCCCCCCAACCCATCCGACGGAGCTTTCTTT. Its translation is CASSPPNPSDGAFF. The rearrangement joins TRBV5-6 to TRBJ1-1; the D is unclear. V was cut by 4 bases and J by 10 bases, with 20 bases left in between. The CDR3 sequence is 14 residues long. From germline, CDR1 is SGHDT and CDR2 YYEEEE.

The chain employs TRBV18 and TRBJ1-1; D gene uncertain. This CDR3 has 15 residues. CDR1 and CDR2 from the germline V gene are KGHSH and LQKENI. Trimming stripped 3 bases from V and 1 base from J, with 12 bases between. The CDR3 loop reads CASSPNRGQNTEAFF. The CDR3 DNA reads as TGTGCCAGCTCACCGAACAGAGGCCAGAACACTGAAGCTTTCTTT. The variable domain in full, with the rest retrieved from reference TRBV18 and TRBJ1-1, is NAGVMQNPRHLVRRRGQEARLRCSPMKGHSHVYWYRQLPEEGLKFMVYLQKENIIDESGMPKERFSAEFPKEGPSILRIQQVVRGDSAAYFCASSPNRGQNTEAFFGQGTRLTVV.

This rearrangement joins TRBV12-3 or TRBV12-4 to TRBJ2-7; 8 positions match TRBD2. The V segment lost 4 bases and the J segment 4 bases; nucleotides outside the gene matches: 6. This CDR3 comprises 14 residues. The CDR3 DNA is TGTGCCAGCAGTTCCTTTAGCGGGAAGTACGAGCAGTACTTC. It codes for CASSSFSGKYEQYF.

The chain combines TRBV20-1 with TRBJ2-5; D is ambiguous. Deletions cut 2 bases from V and 0 bases from J, with 10 bases between. The CDR3 consists of 14 residues. Germline V gives CDR1 DFQATT, CDR2 SNEGSKA (reference sequence). This CDR3 reads CSARPALNQETQYF. CDR3 nucleotides: TGCAGTGCTAGACCAGCGCTCAACCAAGAGACCCAGTACTTC.

The V gene is TRBV5-6, the J gene TRBJ2-2; D is possibly TRBD2 (5 bases). The V and J ends lost 5 bases and 9 bases respectively, with 17 bases between them. Germline CDR1 and CDR2: SGHDT and YYEEEE. This CDR3 is 14 amino acids long. CDR3 DNA sequence: TGTGCCAGCAGAACGCGGACTCGTAAACGGGAGCTGTTTTTT. Translated: CASRTRTRKRELFF.

This clonotype was seen more than once but under ten times. The J gene is TRBJ2-1, the V gene TRBV4-3; D not resolved. The CDR3 covers 15 residues. The V end lost 1 base, the J end lost 2 bases, and 9 bases lay between the germline ends. Germline V CDR1 and CDR2: LGHNA, YSLEER. CDR3 bases: TGCGCCAGCAGCCAAGGTACGGGCACCTACAATGAGCAGTTCTTC. Residues: CASSQGTGTYNEQFF.

Here the CDR3 DNA reads TGTGCCAGCAGCCCGGAAGAGACTATTTTGGGAGCTTTCTTT. Protein product: CASSPEETILGAFF. The V gene is TRBV7-8, the J gene TRBJ1-1, with no clear D. The CDR3 is 14 amino acids. Looked up from germline, CDR1 is SGHVS and CDR2 is FQNEAQ. With 5 bases removed from V and 10 bases from J, the gap between germline ends came to 20 bases.

Points on this clonotype: The CDR3 ends on some other residue instead of the conserved phenylalanine or tryptophan, so this is likely a read error. V usage is TRBV30 and J usage is TRBJ2-1; D gene uncertain. CDR3 length: 11 residues. Germline lookup yields CDR1 GTSNPN and CDR2 SVGIG (reference sequence). V lost 1 base, J lost 9 bases, and 7 bases lay in between. CDR3 loop: CAWSAASEQFL. The CDR3, as DNA: TGTGCCTGGAGTGCCGCGTCTGAGCAGTTCCTC.

This rearrangement joins TRBV19 to TRBJ2-4; no definite D call. The CDR3 extends over 16 amino acids. Germline V gives CDR1 LNHDA, CDR2 SQIVND (reference sequence). V was shortened by 6 bases and J by 0 bases, with 15 bases between the two germline ends. CDR3 bases: TGTGCCAGTAGCAGTTCCGAAGTTCTAGCCAAAAACATTCAGTACTTC. Its protein product is CASSSSEVLAKNIQYF.

This clonotype was counted many times. The chain joins TRBV20-1 to TRBJ2-7, with D possibly matching TRBD1 (5 bases). The CDR3 has 12 residues. CDR1 and CDR2 (germline): DFQATT, SNEGSKA (reference sequence). V lost 4 bases and J lost 6, with 13 bases in between. The CDR3 bases are TGCAGTGCTACGAGTGACAGAGGCGAGCAGTACTTC. Protein sequence: CSATSDRGEQYF.

This clonotype came up a few times. This chain connects TRBV18 to TRBJ1-1; 7 positions match TRBD1. Per the germline V gene, CDR1 is KGHSH and CDR2 is LQKENI. This CDR3 is 14 amino acids long. With V trimmed by 0 bases and J by 5 bases, 3 bases remained unmatched. CDR3 coding DNA: TGTGCCAGCTCACCACCCAGGGGGTCTACTGAAGCTTTCTTT. It translates to CASSPPRGSTEAFF.

The chain uses TRBV6-5 and TRBJ2-7, with 9 bases lining up with TRBD1. Germline lookup yields CDR1 MNHEY and CDR2 SVGAGI. J was trimmed by 2 bases and V by 0 bases; bases with no gene match: 5. The CDR3 covers 16 residues. The CDR3 region is CASSYSSGTGPYEQYF. Here the CDR3 DNA reads TGTGCCAGCAGTTACTCTTCCGGGACAGGGCCCTACGAGCAGTACTTC.

This chain connects TRBV9 to TRBJ2-3; D is ambiguous. The CDR3 consists of 15 residues. The germline CDR1 and CDR2 sequences are SGDLS and YYNGEE. Trimming removed 1 base at V and 0 bases at J, with 9 bases between. The CDR3: CASSVLFGSTDTQYF. The CDR3 DNA reads TGTGCCAGCAGCGTATTATTCGGCAGCACAGATACGCAGTATTTT.

The rearrangement links TRBV12-3 or TRBV12-4 to TRBJ1-2; 7 bases map to TRBD1. Trimming at V came to 6 bases and at J to 13 bases, leaving 17 bases not matched to a gene. The CDR3 is 14 residues long. DNA for the CDR3: TGTGCCAGCAGCCCAGGGGGAGACCTCTCTAGATGCACCTTC. Translation: CASSPGGDLSRCTF.

As to this clonotype: Here the CDR3 omits its conserved ending phenylalanine or tryptophan, so a read error is the likely source. The rearrangement uses TRBV3-1 and TRBJ2-7; the D gene is possibly TRBD2 (6 bases). Germline V gives CDR1 LGHDT, CDR2 YNNKEL (reference sequence). The CDR3 covers 15 residues. Trimming removed 5 bases at V and 6 bases at J, with 20 bases between. Written as DNA, the CDR3 is TGTGCCAGCAGCTGGGGACTCGCGGAGGCCGGCGAGCAGTACTTA. Its protein is CASSWGLAEAGEQYL.

The chain links TRBV30 to TRBJ2-1, with 9 bases aligning to TRBD2. The CDR3 has 17 residues. Trimming cost V 1 base and J 5 bases; bases outside gene matches: 12. Germline lookup yields CDR1 GTSNPN and CDR2 SVGIG (reference sequence). CDR3: CAWSGRQTSGLHNEQFF. For the CDR3, the DNA is TGTGCCTGGAGTGGGCGACAGACTAGCGGTTTACACAATGAGCAGTTCTTC.

This clonotype was seen only a few times. The chain is built from TRBV7-9 and TRBJ1-1; D not certain. The CDR3 sequence is 13 residues long. V dropped 7 bases and J dropped 4 bases, with 13 bases sitting between them. Germline V gives CDR1 SEHNR, CDR2 FQNEAQ (reference sequence). CDR3 sequence: CASKGHPGTEAFF. The CDR3 DNA is TGTGCCAGCAAAGGCCATCCGGGCACTGAAGCTTTCTTT. Drawing the rest from reference TRBV7-9 and TRBJ1-1, the complete variable domain is DTGVSQNPRHKITKRGQNVTFRCDPISEHNRLYWYRQTLGQGPEFLTYFQNEAQLEKSRLLSDRFSAERPKGSFSTLEIQRTEQGDSAMYLCASKGHPGTEAFFGQGTRLTVV.

There are a few counts of this clonotype. The chain joins TRBV10-3 to TRBJ1-1, with 7 bases identical to TRBD1. V was clipped by 4 bases and J by 4 bases; unmatched bases: 6. The CDR3 length is 14 residues. CDR1 and CDR2 from the germline V gene are ENHRY and SYGVKD. This chain's CDR3 is CAISGTGESTEAFF. The CDR3 coding sequence is TGTGCCATCAGTGGTACAGGGGAAAGCACTGAAGCTTTCTTT.

This clonotype was seen a handful of times. V is TRBV2 and J is TRBJ1-4; D is unclear. Trimming stripped 0 bases from V and 4 bases from J, with 6 bases between. The CDR3 runs 14 residues. The V gene's germline CDR1 is SNHLY and CDR2 FYNNEI. The CDR3 here is CASSEAGNNEKLFF. CDR3 DNA sequence: TGTGCCAGCAGTGAAGCGGGTAATAATGAAAAACTGTTTTTT.

The J gene is TRBJ2-3, the V gene TRBV27; TRBD2 aligns across 7 bases. After removal of 6 bases from V and 3 bases from J, the junction contained 21 bases not matched to a gene. The germline V gene has CDR1 MNHEY and CDR2 SMNVEV (reference sequence). The CDR3 length is 19 residues. CDR3 sequence (DNA): TGTGCCAGCAGACAAGGGAGTTTCCGGGGCGGGGGTCGTACAGATACGCAGTATTTT. Encoded protein: CASRQGSFRGGGRTDTQYF.

V and J are TRBV20-1 and TRBJ2-7; D gene ambiguous. CDR3 size: 14 residues. Trimming took 0 bases from V and 4 from J, leaving 13 bases between them. The germline V gene encodes CDR1 DFQATT and CDR2 SNEGSKA (reference sequence). The CDR3 spells CSARDPAGRYEQYF. As DNA, the CDR3 is TGCAGTGCTAGAGATCCGGCTGGAAGGTACGAGCAGTACTTC.

This clonotype has more than one count but fewer than ten. The rearrangement uses TRBV15 and TRBJ2-1, with D possibly called TRBD1 or TRBD2 (6 bases each). Germline values: CDR1 LNHNV, CDR2 YYDKDF (reference sequence). The germline V and J ends were trimmed by 3 bases and 4 bases, with 19 bases remaining between them. The CDR3 consists of 17 residues. The CDR3 bases are TGTGCCACCAGCAGGCCCGGGGGACAAGGCCCTTACAATGAGCAGTTCTTC. Its protein product is CATSRPGGQGPYNEQFF.

This chain connects TRBV6-4 to TRBJ2-2; TRBD2 agrees at 13 bases. Germline V gene sequence: CDR1 MRHNA, CDR2 SNTAGT. The CDR3 length is 17 residues. The V and J ends lost 11 bases and 4 bases, in that order; junction bases with no gene match: 13. The CDR3 here is CAGPGLAGKMFTGELFF. The CDR3 DNA reads TGTGCCGGACCGGGACTAGCGGGGAAAATGTTCACCGGGGAGCTGTTTTTT.

The chain has TRBV29-1 and TRBJ2-1; D not certain. With 5 bases removed from V and 10 bases from J, the gap between germline ends came to 9 bases. Germline-derived CDR1 and CDR2 are SQVTM and ANQGSEA. This CDR3 has 10 amino acids. CDR3 in DNA: TGCAGCGTTCGATCTAGGGAGCAGTTCTTC. This translates into CSVRSREQFF.

This clonotype was detected a few times. The V call is TRBV10-3, the J call TRBJ1-6, with 7 nucleotides matching TRBD1. The germline V gene encodes CDR1 ENHRY and CDR2 SYGVKD. There are 13 residues in the CDR3. Trimming cost V 5 bases and J 14 bases; bases outside gene matches: 9. The CDR3 here is CAISRTGAITLHF. The CDR3 region has the DNA TGTGCCATCAGTCGAACAGGGGCGATCACCCTCCACTTT.